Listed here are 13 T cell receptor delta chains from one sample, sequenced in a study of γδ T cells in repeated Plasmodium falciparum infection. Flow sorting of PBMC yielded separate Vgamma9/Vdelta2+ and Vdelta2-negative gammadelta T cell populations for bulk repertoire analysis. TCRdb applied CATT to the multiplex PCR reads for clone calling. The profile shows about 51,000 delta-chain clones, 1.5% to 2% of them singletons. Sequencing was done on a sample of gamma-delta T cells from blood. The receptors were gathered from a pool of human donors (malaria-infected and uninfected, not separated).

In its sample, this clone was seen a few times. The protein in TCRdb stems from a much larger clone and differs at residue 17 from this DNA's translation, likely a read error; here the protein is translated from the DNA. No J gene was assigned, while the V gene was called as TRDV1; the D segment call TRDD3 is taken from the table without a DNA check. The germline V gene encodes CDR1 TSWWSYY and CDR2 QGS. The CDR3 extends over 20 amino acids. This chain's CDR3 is CALGDAFPYWGIRGADNLIF. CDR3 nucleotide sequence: TGTGCTCTTGGGGACGCATTCCCTTACTGGGGGATACGGGGGGCCGATAATCTCATCTTT.

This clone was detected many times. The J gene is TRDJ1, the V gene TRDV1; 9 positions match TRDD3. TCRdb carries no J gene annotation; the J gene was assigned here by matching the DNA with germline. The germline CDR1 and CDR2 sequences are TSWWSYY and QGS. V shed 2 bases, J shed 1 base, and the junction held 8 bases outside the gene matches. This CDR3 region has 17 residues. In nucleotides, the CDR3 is TGTGCTCTTGGGGAATGGGGATACGAAGGTCCCACCGATAAACTCATCTTT. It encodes CALGEWGYEGPTDKLIF.

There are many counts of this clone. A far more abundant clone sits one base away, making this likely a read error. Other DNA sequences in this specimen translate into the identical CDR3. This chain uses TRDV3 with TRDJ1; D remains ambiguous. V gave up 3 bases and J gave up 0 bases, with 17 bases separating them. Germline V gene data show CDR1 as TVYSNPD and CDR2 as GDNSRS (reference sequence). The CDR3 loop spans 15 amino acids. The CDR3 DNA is TGTGCCTTCCCATACTTTGCTTACTACACCGATAAACTCATCTTT. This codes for CAFPYFAYYTDKLIF. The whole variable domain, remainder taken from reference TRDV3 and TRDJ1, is CDKVTQSSPDQTVASGSEVVLLCTYDTVYSNPDLFWYRIRPDYSFQFVFYGDNSRSEGADFTQGRFSVKHILTQKAFHLVISPVRTEDSATYYCAFPYFAYYTDKLIFGKGTRVTVEP.

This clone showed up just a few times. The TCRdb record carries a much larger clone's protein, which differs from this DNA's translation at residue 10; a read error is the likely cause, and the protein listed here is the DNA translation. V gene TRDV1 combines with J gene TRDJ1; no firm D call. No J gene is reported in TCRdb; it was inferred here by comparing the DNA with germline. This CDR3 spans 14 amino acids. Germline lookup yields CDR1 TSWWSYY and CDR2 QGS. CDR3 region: CALGELVYSEKLIF. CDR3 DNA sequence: TGTGCTCTTGGGGAACTAGTTTATTCCGAGAAACTCATCTTT.

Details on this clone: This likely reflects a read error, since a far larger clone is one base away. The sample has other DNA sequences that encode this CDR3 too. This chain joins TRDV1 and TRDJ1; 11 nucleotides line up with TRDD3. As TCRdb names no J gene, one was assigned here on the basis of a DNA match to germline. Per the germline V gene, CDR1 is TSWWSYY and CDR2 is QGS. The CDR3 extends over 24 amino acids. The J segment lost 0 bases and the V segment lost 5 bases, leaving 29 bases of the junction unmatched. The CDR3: CALGHYIPVFDWGIVDLYTDKLIF. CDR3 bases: TGTGCTCTTGGGCACTACATTCCCGTTTTCGACTGGGGGATAGTGGACCTGTACACCGATAAACTCATCTTT.

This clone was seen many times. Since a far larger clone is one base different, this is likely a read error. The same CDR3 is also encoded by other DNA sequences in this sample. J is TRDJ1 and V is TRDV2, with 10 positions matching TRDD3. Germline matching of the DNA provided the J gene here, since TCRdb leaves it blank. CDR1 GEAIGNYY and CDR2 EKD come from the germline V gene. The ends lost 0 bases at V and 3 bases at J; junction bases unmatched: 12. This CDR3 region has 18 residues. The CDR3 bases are TGTGCCTGTGACACCGTAACCTCCGGGGGATACGGTCCCGATAAACTCATCTTT. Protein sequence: CACDTVTSGGYGPDKLIF.

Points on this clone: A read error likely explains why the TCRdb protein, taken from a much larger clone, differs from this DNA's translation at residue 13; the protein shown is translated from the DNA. The CDR3 coding sequence is TGTGCCTGGGCTACTGGGGGATACTATGGGAATAAACCCATCTTT. This encodes CAWATGGYYGNKPIF. The V gene is TRDV2, but the J gene lacks a call; the table calls TRDD3, which could not be checked here. Germline CDR1 reads GEAIGNYY; CDR2 reads EKD. CDR3 length: 15 amino acids.

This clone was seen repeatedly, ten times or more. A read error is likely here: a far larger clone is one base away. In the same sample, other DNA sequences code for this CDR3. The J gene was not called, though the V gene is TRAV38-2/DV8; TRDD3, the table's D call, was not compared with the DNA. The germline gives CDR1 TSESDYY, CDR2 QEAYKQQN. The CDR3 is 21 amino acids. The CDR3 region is CAYRSYPSYIWWGFSSDKLIF. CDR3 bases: TGTGCTTATAGGAGTTATCCTTCCTACATTTGGTGGGGATTTAGCAGCGATAAGCTCATCTTT.

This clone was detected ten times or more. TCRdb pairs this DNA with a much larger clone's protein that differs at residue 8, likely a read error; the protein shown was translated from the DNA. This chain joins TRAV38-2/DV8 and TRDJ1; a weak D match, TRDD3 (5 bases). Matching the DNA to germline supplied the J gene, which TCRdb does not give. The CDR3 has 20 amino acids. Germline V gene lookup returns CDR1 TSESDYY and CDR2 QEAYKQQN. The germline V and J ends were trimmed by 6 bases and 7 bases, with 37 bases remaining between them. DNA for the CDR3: TGTGCTTATATAGGTAGCGGGAATACTCCCGGCCGGTGGTGGGGCCTTAAACTCATCTTT. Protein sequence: CAYIGSGNTPGRWWGLKLIF.

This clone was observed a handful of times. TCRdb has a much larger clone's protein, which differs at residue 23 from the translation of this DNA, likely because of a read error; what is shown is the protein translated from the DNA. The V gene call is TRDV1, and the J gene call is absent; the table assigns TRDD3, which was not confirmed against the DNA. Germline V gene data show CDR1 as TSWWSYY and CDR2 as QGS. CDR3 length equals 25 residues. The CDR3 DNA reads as TGTGCTCTTGGGGAACTACAGTCTTCCTACACAAAAACTGGGGGATACGCGTCCTCCCCCGATAAACCCATCTTT. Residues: CALGELQSSYTKTGGYASSPDKPIF.

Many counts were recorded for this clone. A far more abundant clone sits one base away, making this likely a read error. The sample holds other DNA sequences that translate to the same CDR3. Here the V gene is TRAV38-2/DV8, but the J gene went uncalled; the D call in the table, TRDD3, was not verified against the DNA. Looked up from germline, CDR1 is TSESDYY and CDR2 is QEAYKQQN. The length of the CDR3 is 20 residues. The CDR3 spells CAYGGSLPMAMNWGIRRLIF. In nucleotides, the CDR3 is TGTGCCTACGGAGGGAGCCTTCCTATGGCCATGAACTGGGGGATACGAAGGCTCATCTTT.

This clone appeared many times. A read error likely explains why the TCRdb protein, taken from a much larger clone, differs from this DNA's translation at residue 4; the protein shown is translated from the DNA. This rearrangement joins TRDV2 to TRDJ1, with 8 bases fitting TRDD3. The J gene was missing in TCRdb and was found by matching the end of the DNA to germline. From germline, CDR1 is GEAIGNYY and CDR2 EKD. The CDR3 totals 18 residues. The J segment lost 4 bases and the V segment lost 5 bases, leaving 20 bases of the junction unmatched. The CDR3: CACGTVSLGATGDDKLIF. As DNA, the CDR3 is TGTGCCTGTGGCACGGTTTCACTGGGGGCTACGGGAGACGATAAACTCATCTTT.

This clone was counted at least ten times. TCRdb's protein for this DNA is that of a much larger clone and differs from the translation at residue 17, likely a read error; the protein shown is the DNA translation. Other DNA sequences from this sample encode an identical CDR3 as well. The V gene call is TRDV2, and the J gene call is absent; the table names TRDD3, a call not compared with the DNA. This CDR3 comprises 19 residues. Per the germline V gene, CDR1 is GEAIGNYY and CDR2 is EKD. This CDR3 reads CACDSVGDRSSWDTRQIFF. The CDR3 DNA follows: TGTGCCTGTGACTCCGTGGGGGATAGGAGCTCCTGGGACACCCGACAGATATTTTTC.